This T cell receptor (beta chain) emerged from a study of blood T cell repertoires in COVID-19. At the level of the study: Donors in the United States, Italy and Spain gave samples during acute or convalescent COVID-19.

V was clipped by 8 bases and J by 7 bases, with 9 bases between them. The CDR3 loop spans 10 amino acids. Germline CDR1 reads SNHLY; CDR2 reads FYNNEI. As originally analysed: Reference gene primer amplification yielded estimated nucleated cell counts. Profiled with immunoSEQ multiplex PCR; TCRdb holds only in-frame clones, not every one. V and J calls plus clone size are reproduced from that table; the DNA served to infer D and trimming. The sample has approximately 250,000 clones, approximately 86% seen once. This clone was picked up one time. This sequence originates from a man aged 40-55 years with active or convalescent COVID-19. Sequenced input: peripheral blood. The gene calls are TRBV2 and TRBJ2-7, with no clear D. CDR3 region: CASQDAEQYF. The CDR3, as DNA: TGTGCCAGCCAGGATGCTGAGCAGTACTTC.